The clone carrying this T cell receptor beta chain came up a few times. The antigen is not known. CDR3 size: 15 residues. CDR1 is PRHDT and CDR2 is FYEKMQ in the germline V gene (reference sequence). V shed 2 bases, J shed 6 bases, and the junction held 4 bases outside the gene matches. Combining a sample-barcoded 5' primer with a J-beta primer mix, a second PCR ran for roughly 6 to 11 cycles. TCRdb fed the 5' RACE reads into MiXCR, producing one record per CDR3 protein. The table includes fewer than 750,000 distinct CDR3 sequences, approximately 52% detected once. The sample belongs to a study of blood T cells in healthy people across ages. Notes on the study in general: Comparison with aged donors showed that long-lived donors had more naive CD4+ cells and higher diversity.

The rearrangement joins TRBV13 to TRBJ2-1; 10 positions match TRBD2. Material for sequencing was blood. The sequence was obtained from a woman at least 80 years old in good health. CDR3 DNA: TGTGCCAGCAGCTTATTTCTAGCGGGAGTCAATGAGCAGTTCTTC. This sequence encodes CASSLFLAGVNEQFF.